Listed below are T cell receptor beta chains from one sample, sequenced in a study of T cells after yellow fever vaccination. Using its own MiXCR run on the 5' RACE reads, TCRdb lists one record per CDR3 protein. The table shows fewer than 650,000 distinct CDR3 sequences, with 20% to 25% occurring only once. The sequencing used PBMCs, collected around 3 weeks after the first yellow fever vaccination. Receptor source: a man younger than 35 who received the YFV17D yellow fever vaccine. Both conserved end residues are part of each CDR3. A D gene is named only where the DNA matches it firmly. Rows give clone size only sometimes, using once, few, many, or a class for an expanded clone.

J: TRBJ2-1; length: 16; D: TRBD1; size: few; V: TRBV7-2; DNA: TGTGCCAGCAGCCGCCAGGGACAGGGGGCTGTGGGTGAGCAGTTCTTC; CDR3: CASSRQGQGAVGEQFF
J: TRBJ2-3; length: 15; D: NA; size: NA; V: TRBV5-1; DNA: TGCGCCAGCAGCGCCGACAGGGAGGGCACAGATACGCAGTATTTT; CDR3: CASSADREGTDTQYF
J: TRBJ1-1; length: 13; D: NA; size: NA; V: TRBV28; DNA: TGTGCCAGCAGTCAAATCTCCGGACAGGAAGCTTTCTTT; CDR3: CASSQISGQEAFF
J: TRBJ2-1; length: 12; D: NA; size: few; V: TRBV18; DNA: TGTGCCACCGCGTATGAGGGGAGGGAGCAGTTCTTC; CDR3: CATAYEGREQFF
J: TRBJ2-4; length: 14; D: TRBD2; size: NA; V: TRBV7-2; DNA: TGTGCCAGCAGGGGACTAGCGGGCAAAAACATTCAGTACTTC; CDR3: CASRGLAGKNIQYF
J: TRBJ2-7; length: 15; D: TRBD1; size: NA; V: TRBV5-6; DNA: TGTGCCAGCAGCCTACCGGGACAGGGGTCCCTTGAGCCGTACTTC; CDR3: CASSLPGQGSLEPYF
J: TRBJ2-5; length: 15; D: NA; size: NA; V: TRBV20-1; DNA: TGCAGTGCTAGAGGAACGAATAGGCTCGTGGAGACCCAGTACTTC; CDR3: CSARGTNRLVETQYF
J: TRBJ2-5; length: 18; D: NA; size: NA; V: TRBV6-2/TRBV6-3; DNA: TGTGCCAGCAGTTACTCAACGGACCAGCCCCGGCGTAAAGAGACCCAGTACTTC; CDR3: CASSYSTDQPRRKETQYF
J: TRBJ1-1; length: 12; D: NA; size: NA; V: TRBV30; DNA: TGTGCCTGGAGCCTCTTCAGTGGAGCAACTTTCTTT; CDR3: CAWSLFSGATFF
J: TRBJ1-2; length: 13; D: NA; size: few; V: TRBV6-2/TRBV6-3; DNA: TGTGCCAGCAGCCAAGAAGTTAACTATGGCTACACCTTC; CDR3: CASSQEVNYGYTF
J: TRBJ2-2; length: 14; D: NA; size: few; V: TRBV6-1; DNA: TGTGCCAGCACCAACCTAGTGGGGGCCGGGGAGCTGTTTTTT; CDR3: CASTNLVGAGELFF
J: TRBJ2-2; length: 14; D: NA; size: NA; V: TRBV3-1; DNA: TGTGCCAGCAGCCAAGTCTCTGATATTGGGGAGCTGTTTTTT; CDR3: CASSQVSDIGELFF
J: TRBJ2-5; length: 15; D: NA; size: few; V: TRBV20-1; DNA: TGCAGTGCTGCCCCTCGAAGGGGGGCGGTTGAGACCCAGTACTTC; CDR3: CSAAPRRGAVETQYF
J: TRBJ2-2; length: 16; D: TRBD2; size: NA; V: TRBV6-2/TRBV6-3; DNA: TGTGCCAGCGTGGGACTAGCGGGCGTAAACACCGGGGAGCTGTTTTTT; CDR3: CASVGLAGVNTGELFF
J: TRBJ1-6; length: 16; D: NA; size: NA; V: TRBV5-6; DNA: TGTGCCAGCAGCTCCATCCTCTGGTCCGTGAATTCACCCCTCCACTTT; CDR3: CASSSILWSVNSPLHF
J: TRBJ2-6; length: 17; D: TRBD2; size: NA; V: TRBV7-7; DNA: TGTGCTAGCAGCGCCCTAGCGGGGGGTAATGGGGCCAACGTCCTGACTTTC; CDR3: CASSALAGGNGANVLTF
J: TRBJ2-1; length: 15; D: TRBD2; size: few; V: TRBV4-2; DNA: TGTGCCAGCAGCCACTTAGCGGGGGGTTCAGATGAGCAGTTCTTC; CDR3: CASSHLAGGSDEQFF